These 3 T cell receptor beta chains came from one sample sequenced in a study of blood T cells in healthy people across ages. Primers used in a second PCR of roughly 6 to 11 cycles were a sample-barcoded 5' primer and a J-beta primer mix. TCRdb re-called the 5' RACE reads through MiXCR, storing one row per CDR3 protein. The table has about 1.6 million distinct CDR3 sequences, roughly 32% seen once; the top ten hold approximately 11%. Sequenced: blood. The origin of the receptors is a young woman in good health.

This clonotype was recorded a few times. The chain combines TRBV12-3 or TRBV12-4 with TRBJ2-1; no clear D gene. The CDR3 has 14 amino acids. The V end lost 4 bases, the J end lost 0 bases, and 7 bases lay between the germline ends. In DNA form, the CDR3 reads TGTGCCAGCAGTTCAGATCCCTCCTACAATGAGCAGTTCTTC. As protein: CASSSDPSYNEQFF.

The chain is built from TRBV27 and TRBJ2-3; possible D gene TRBD1, 5 bases. The CDR3 runs 14 residues. The ends were cut back, 8 bases at V and 4 bases at J, with 16 bases in the middle. CDR1 and CDR2 (germline): MNHEY, SMNVEV (reference sequence). The CDR3 DNA is TGTGCCAGCGGACATTCGGGTGTCGCAGATACGCAGTATTTT. Its protein product is CASGHSGVADTQYF.

In its sample, this clonotype was seen a few times. The V call is TRBV28, the J call TRBJ2-1; D is uncertain. Trimming removed 5 bases from V and 3 bases from J, with 14 bases in between. The germline V gene encodes CDR1 MDHEN and CDR2 SYDVKM. This CDR3 is built from 15 residues. Here the CDR3 DNA reads TGTGCCAGCAGTCTCATGAGCCTAGGCTACAATGAGCAGTTCTTC. Translation gives CASSLMSLGYNEQFF.